This T cell receptor beta chain was sequenced during a study of blood T cell repertoires in COVID-19. Study-level information: Collection of acute and convalescent COVID-19 samples took place in the United States, Italy and Spain. PBMCs, B-cell-depleted T cells, or T cells were the source of the cDNA or gDNA that made up the material.

As concerns this clone: This CDR3 is also generated by other DNA sequences in the sample.

The CDR3 spans 12 residues. The V gene lost 2 bases and the J gene lost 4 bases, with 3 bases spanning the gap. TCRdb's table, derived via immunoSEQ multiplex PCR, lists solely in-frame clones and lacks some. The sample shows some 90,000 clones, about 82% of them seen only once. The source is a human donor in a cohort sampled during active COVID-19. Sequencing was performed on peripheral blood. The V and J genes are TRBV12-3 or TRBV12-4 and TRBJ1-5; D unresolved. CDR3 loop: CASSLLNQPQHF. In DNA, the CDR3 is TGTGCCAGCAGTTTACTAAATCAGCCCCAGCATTTT.